The 5 T cell receptor beta chains reported below all come from one sample, sequenced in a study of shared clonotypes between healthy human individuals. Data came from immunoSEQ multiplex PCR; TCRdb stores just in-frame clones and leaves some out. The repertoire has 110,000 or so clones, about 63% of them found once; the top ten carry around 24%. Specimen: memory CD8+ T cells sorted from blood. The subset was: CD45RO+ cells pooled with CCR7-negative TemRA cells. The receptor source for this set is a young woman in good health.

The chain carries TRBV28 and TRBJ1-5, with D tentatively TRBD1 (5 bases). In germline, CDR1 is MDHEN, CDR2 SYDVKM. The V gene lost 6 bases and the J gene lost 5 bases, with 23 bases spanning the gap. CDR3 length: 17 amino acids. CDR3 nucleotide sequence: TGTGCCAGCAGCCCCGGGTTTGGCAGGGAGGGAGATCAGCCCCAGCATTTT. Amino acids: CASSPGFGREGDQPQHF.

There are a few counts of this clone. This chain joins TRBV11-3 and TRBJ2-7; maybe TRBD1 (5 bases). The CDR3 is 14 residues long. V lost 2 bases and J lost 1, with 9 bases in between. Germline-derived CDR1 and CDR2 are SGHNT and YENEEA. CDR3 protein: CASSLITGSYEQYF. CDR3 nucleotide sequence: TGTGCCAGCAGCTTAATAACAGGTTCCTACGAGCAGTACTTC.

The chain's CDR3 is CASSLSGPNEQFF. DNA of the CDR3: TGCGCCAGCAGCCTTAGCGGCCCGAATGAGCAGTTCTTC. The chain uses TRBV5-1 and TRBJ2-1; D is possibly TRBD2 (6 bases). CDR3 length: 13 amino acids. The V gene's germline CDR1 is SGHRS and CDR2 YFSETQ. Deletions cut 4 bases from V and 7 bases from J, with 12 bases between.

CDR3 coding DNA: TGTGCCAGCAGTTACGGGACCTATACCTACGAGCAGTACTTC. It encodes CASSYGTYTYEQYF. The chain joins TRBV6-5 to TRBJ2-7, with D perhaps assigned TRBD1 or TRBD2 (5 bases each). The germline gives CDR1 MNHEY, CDR2 SVGAGI. This CDR3 comprises 14 residues. V lost 2 bases to trimming and J lost 2 bases, with 10 bases between them.

This clone was found a few times. V usage is TRBV7-9 and J usage is TRBJ2-7, with TRBD2 identical over 7 bases. Germline assignment: CDR1 SEHNR and CDR2 FQNEAQ (reference sequence). Trimming cost V 5 bases and J 3 bases; bases outside gene matches: 19. CDR3 length: 18 residues. This chain's CDR3 is CASSPLVASTSSLYEQYF. CDR3 in DNA: TGTGCCAGCAGCCCTCTAGTGGCGTCGACTAGCAGCCTCTACGAGCAGTACTTC.